A selection of T cell receptor beta chains follows, all from one sample in a study of patients and donors after allogeneic stem cell transplantation. TCRdb passed the RT-PCR reads through MiXCR, listing each CDR3 protein once. Seen here are about 960,000 distinct CDR3 sequences, approximately 19% observed once, and the top ten hold around 6%. Sequenced sample: blood, either unsorted or a sorted T cell fraction (not recorded which). The receptors here all came from a human donor who was either an allogeneic HSCT recipient or a stem cell or donor lymphocyte infusion donor (not recorded which). It is not recorded whose cells these are; they may come from a transplant donor. The CDR3 runs from the conserved cysteine through the conserved F or W. The D gene is left open where the match is weak. Expanded clones get a size class; other rows say once, few or many, or leave the size out.

D,J,size,V,DNA,CDR3
TRBD1,TRBJ1-1,few,TRBV24-1,TGTGCCACCAGTGACAGGTCAGGGGGCTTCTCGGGGAGCACTGAAGCTTTCTTT,CATSDRSGGFSGSTEAFF
NA,TRBJ1-2,NA,TRBV20-1,TGCAGTGCTAGAGTTGGTTATGGCTACACCTTC,CSARVGYGYTF
TRBD1,TRBJ2-7,NA,TRBV20-1,TGCAGTGCTAGAGATACGGCCACAGGGGGCTACGAGCAGTACTTC,CSARDTATGGYEQYF
NA,TRBJ2-7,few,TRBV12-3/TRBV12-4,TGTGCCAGCAGTCTCCGGAGATCGGCGGACCTAAACTACGAGCAGTACTTC,CASSLRRSADLNYEQYF
NA,TRBJ2-7,NA,TRBV5-1,TGCGCCAGCAGCAGGGGAGGTCTTATCGAGCAGTACTTC,CASSRGGLIEQYF
TRBD2,TRBJ2-7,NA,TRBV3-1,TGTGCCAGCAGCCAGGGACTAGCGGGAGCGGACGAGCAGTACTTC,CASSQGLAGADEQYF
NA,TRBJ2-5,NA,TRBV5-1,TGCGCCAGCAGCTTGGGGCAGGGGATCCAAGAGACCCAGTACTTC,CASSLGQGIQETQYF
TRBD1,TRBJ2-5,few,TRBV25-1,TGTGCCAGTGGGACAGCTTTAATGGAGGCCCAGTACTTC,CASGTALMEAQYF
NA,TRBJ2-7,few,TRBV20-1,TGCAGTGCTAGAGCACAGGGGGAGGGCGAGCAGTACTTC,CSARAQGEGEQYF
NA,TRBJ2-3,NA,TRBV27,TGTGCCAGCAGCACGGGGAATACGCAGTATTTT,CASSTGNTQYF
NA,TRBJ2-1,NA,TRBV20-1,TGCAGTGCTAGCCTCCCCGAGCGGTTCTACAATGAGCAGTTCTTC,CSASLPERFYNEQFF
NA,TRBJ2-3,NA,TRBV19,TGTGCCAGTGCCGGCGGTCCCAAGGTCACAGATACGCAGTATTTT,CASAGGPKVTDTQYF
NA,TRBJ2-3,few,TRBV29-1,TGCAGCGTTGAACGGGACACCTTTGAGCCGCAGTATTTT,CSVERDTFEPQYF
NA,TRBJ2-7,many,TRBV6-5,TGTGCCAGCAGAGACAGTTACTACGAGCAGTACTTC,CASRDSYYEQYF
NA,TRBJ1-1,many,TRBV5-1,TGCGCCAGCAGCTCCTATGGGCCGACCATGAACACTGAAGCTTTCTTT,CASSSYGPTMNTEAFF
TRBD2,TRBJ2-1,few,TRBV7-9,TGTGCCAGCAGCGCCACTAGCGGGAGTACAACCTACAATGAGCAGTTCTTC,CASSATSGSTTYNEQFF
NA,TRBJ1-3,few,TRBV7-8,TGTGCCAGCAGCTGGGGGCAGGTCCGCTCTGGAAACACCATATATTTT,CASSWGQVRSGNTIYF
NA,TRBJ1-1,many,TRBV25-1,TGTGCCAGCAGCGGGAAGATGAACACTGAAGCTTTCTTT,CASSGKMNTEAFF
NA,TRBJ2-6,once,TRBV6-2/TRBV6-3,TGTGCCAGCAGTTACCACCCGGGACGACCCGTCTCTGGGGCCAACGTCCTGACTTTC,CASSYHPGRPVSGANVLTF
NA,TRBJ2-3,once,TRBV7-3,TGTGCCAGCAGCTCTCTTGATCGCACAGATACGCAGTATTTT,CASSSLDRTDTQYF
NA,TRBJ1-4,NA,TRBV4-1,TGCGCCAGCAGCCAAGAAGGCCCGAACCGGGGTGAAAAACTGTTTTTT,CASSQEGPNRGEKLFF
NA,TRBJ2-3,NA,TRBV13,TGTGCCAGCAGCTCGGTGGCACCAGATACGCAGTATTTT,CASSSVAPDTQYF
TRBD2,TRBJ2-7,NA,TRBV7-9,TGTGCCAGCAGCTTAGACGGGGGGTCTCGTTCGTACTTC,CASSLDGGSRSYF